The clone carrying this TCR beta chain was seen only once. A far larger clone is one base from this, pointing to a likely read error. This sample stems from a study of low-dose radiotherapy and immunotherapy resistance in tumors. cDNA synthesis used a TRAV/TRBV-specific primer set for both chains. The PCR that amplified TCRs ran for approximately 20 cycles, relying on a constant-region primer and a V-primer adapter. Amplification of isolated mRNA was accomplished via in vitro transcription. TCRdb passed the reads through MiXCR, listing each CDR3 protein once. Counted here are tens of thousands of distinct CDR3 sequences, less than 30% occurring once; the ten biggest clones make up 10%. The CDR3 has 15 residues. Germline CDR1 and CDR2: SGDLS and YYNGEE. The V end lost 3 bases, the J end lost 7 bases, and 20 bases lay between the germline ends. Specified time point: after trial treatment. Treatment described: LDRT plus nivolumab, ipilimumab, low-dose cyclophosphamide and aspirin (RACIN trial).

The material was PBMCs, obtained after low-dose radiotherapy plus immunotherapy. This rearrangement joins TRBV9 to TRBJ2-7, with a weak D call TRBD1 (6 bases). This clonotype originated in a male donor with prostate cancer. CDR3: CASSASRDIYNEQYF. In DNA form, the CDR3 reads TGTGCCAGCAGCGCGTCTCGGGACATATACAATGAGCAGTACTTC.